This T cell receptor beta chain was documented in a study of PD-1 blockade in classical Hodgkin lymphoma. Regarding time point: newly diagnosed, previously untreated cHL patient sample. This clone has more than one count but fewer than ten. The CDR3 extends over 13 amino acids. Trimming stripped 2 bases from V and 1 base from J, with 5 bases between. CDR1 is MNHEY, CDR2 SVGAGI, per germline. The repertoire was sequenced with immunoSEQ multiplex PCR; TCRdb's copy has only in-frame clones and lacks some. This sample carries 15,000 to 20,000 clones, roughly nine tenths of them seen once, and the ten largest clones take roughly 3.9%.

Sample: peripheral blood mononuclear cells (PBMCs). This chain joins TRBV6-5 and TRBJ1-1; D is ambiguous. This sequence originates from a human donor with classical Hodgkin lymphoma. The DNA of the CDR3 is TGTGCCAGCAGTTACCAGAGGAACACTGAAGCTTTCTTT. This gives the protein CASSYQRNTEAFF.